Reported below is one TCR beta chain. This entry comes from a study of blood T cell repertoires in COVID-19. The V and J ends lost 6 bases and 4 bases respectively, with 12 bases between them. Germline lookup yields CDR1 LGHDT and CDR2 YNNKEL (reference sequence). The CDR3 length is 13 residues. The method was immunoSEQ multiplex PCR; TCRdb's version includes in-frame clones alone and lacks a portion of them. The table records fewer than 300,000 clones, around four fifths of them present only once. Specimen: peripheral blood. The chain couples TRBV3-1 (or the pseudogene TRBV3-2) to TRBJ1-2, with D tentatively TRBD1 (6 bases). The source is a man older than 75 with acute or convalescent COVID-19. The CDR3 reads CASRDRARYGYTF. The DNA of the CDR3 is TGTGCCAGCAGGGACAGAGCTCGCTATGGCTACACCTTC.